The present TCR beta chain was sequenced within a study of identical twins. Study-level points and caveats: The study reached conclusions through statistical analysis that was cross-sectional, not following the same donors.

The cDNA had a unique molecular identifier and a template-switch universal primer site. One entry per CDR3 protein, called by TCRdb with MiXCR from the 5' RACE reads. The sample has 1.5 million or so distinct CDR3 sequences; about 30% are singletons. As for this clonotype: The antigen remains unidentified.

There are 16 residues in the CDR3. Germline loops: CDR1 MNHNS, CDR2 SASEGT. This receptor was obtained from a newborn girl in good health. The chain has TRBV6-1 and TRBJ2-1, with D possibly being TRBD1 or TRBD2 (5 bases each). The J call may be wrong; the DNA end is better matched by TRBJ2-7. Sequenced sample: cord blood. The CDR3 reads CASSERGEYSYNEQYF. The CDR3 DNA is TGTGCCAGCAGTGAAAGAGGGGAGTACTCCTACAATGAGCAGTACTTC.